This entry lists 7 T cell receptor beta chains sequenced from one sample in a study of PD-L1 blockade in urothelial cancer. Assay used: immunoSEQ multiplex PCR; TCRdb lists only in-frame clones, some missing. The sample records tens of thousands of clones, 82% being singletons. The material sequenced was PBMCs, taken around atezolizumab (anti-PD-L1) treatment. All receptors derive from a man aged 70 or older with urothelial cancer.

CDR3 sequence (DNA): TGTGCCAGCAGCGGTTCGGCCCGGACAGATGGCTACACCTTC. Protein sequence: CASSGSARTDGYTF. This chain links TRBV7-2 with TRBJ1-2; weak D call: TRBD1 (6 bases). The CDR3 extends over 14 amino acids. Trimming stripped 5 bases from V and 6 bases from J, with 16 bases between. Germline-derived CDR1 and CDR2 are SGHTA and FQGNSA. The entire variable domain, with the rest obtained from reference TRBV7-2 and TRBJ1-2, is as follows: GAGVSQSPSNKVTEKGKDVELRCDPISGHTALYWYRQSLGQGLEFLIYFQGNSAPDKSGLPSDRFSAERTGGSVSTLTIQRTQQEDSAVYLCASSGSARTDGYTFGSGTRLTVV.

The V call is TRBV27, the J call TRBJ2-7, with 8 bases identical to TRBD1. Germline loops: CDR1 MNHEY, CDR2 SMNVEV (reference sequence). V shed 5 bases, J shed 3 bases, and the junction held 6 bases outside the gene matches. This CDR3 has 14 amino acids. Here the CDR3 DNA reads TGTGCCAGCAGTCCGGACAGGGTACTCTACGAGCAGTACTTC. Residues: CASSPDRVLYEQYF.

A note on this clone: At the DNA level, this CDR3 is encoded by other sequences in the same sample as well. The chain uses TRBV9 and TRBJ2-3, with D possibly matching TRBD2 (6 bases). V shed 4 bases and J shed 0 bases, with 9 bases lying between them. CDR3 length equals 14 residues. Germline loops: CDR1 SGDLS, CDR2 YYNGEE. The CDR3 spells CASSPSGSTDTQYF. The CDR3 nucleotides read TGTGCCAGCAGCCCGAGCGGGAGCACAGATACGCAGTATTTT.

This chain links TRBV5-4 with TRBJ1-2; the match to TRBD1 covers 7 bases. In germline, CDR1 is SGHNT, CDR2 YYREEE (reference sequence). The CDR3 runs 17 residues. The trim removed 3 bases at V and 4 bases at J, leaving 15 bases unmatched. The CDR3 reads CASSSNAGTDILYGYTF. As DNA, the CDR3 is TGTGCCAGCAGCTCTAACGCCGGGACAGACATCCTCTATGGCTACACCTTC.

The chain joins TRBV7-5 to TRBJ1-5; the tabulated D call, TRBD1, remains unverified against the DNA. TRBV7-5 is given as a pseudogene. CDR3 length: 16 residues. The CDR3 sequence: CVRSVQGHHSNQPQHF. The CDR3 coding sequence is TGTGTCAGAAGCGTACAGGGGCACCATAGCAATCAGCCCCAGCATTTT.

The V gene is TRBV28, the J gene TRBJ1-2, with D maybe TRBD1 (5 bases). The CDR3 spans 16 residues. Between the trimmed V and J ends, which lost 2 bases and 7 bases, there was a span of 20 bases. The germline V gene has CDR1 MDHEN and CDR2 SYDVKM. DNA of the CDR3: TGTGCCAGCAGTTTAGGAGGCAGTGGGGGGGAAGCTGGCTACACCTTC. Protein sequence: CASSLGGSGGEAGYTF.

The chain has TRBV5-4 and TRBJ2-7; no clear D. The CDR3 has 12 residues. Germline values: CDR1 SGHNT, CDR2 YYREEE (reference sequence). Trimming removed 3 bases at V and 9 bases at J, with 13 bases between. The CDR3 spells CASSSEARAQYF. DNA of the CDR3: TGTGCCAGCAGCTCCGAGGCCCGCGCGCAGTACTTC.